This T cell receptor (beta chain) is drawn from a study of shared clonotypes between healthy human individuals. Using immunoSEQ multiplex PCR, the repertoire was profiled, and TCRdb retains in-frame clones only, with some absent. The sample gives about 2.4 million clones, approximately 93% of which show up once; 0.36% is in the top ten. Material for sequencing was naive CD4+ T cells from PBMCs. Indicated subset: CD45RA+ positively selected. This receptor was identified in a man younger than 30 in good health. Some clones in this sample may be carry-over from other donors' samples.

The CDR3 region is CASSATGTGGAGGYTF. CDR3 bases: TGTGCCAGCAGCGCCACAGGAACAGGGGGCGCGGGTGGCTACACCTTC. The V call is TRBV7-3, the J call TRBJ1-2, with 9 bases that match TRBD1. Germline CDR1 and CDR2: SGHTA and FQGTGA. V was clipped by 5 bases and J by 7 bases; unmatched bases: 14. The CDR3 extends over 16 amino acids.